This T cell receptor (beta chain) originates from a study of T cell clonality in common variable immunodeficiency. Assay used: immunoSEQ multiplex PCR; TCRdb lists only in-frame clones, some missing. This set yields about 32,000 clones and no singletons; the top ten hold about 4.5%. This CDR3 has 13 amino acids. Germline-derived CDR1 and CDR2 are GTSNPN and SVGIG (reference sequence). The ends were cut back, 4 bases at V and 0 bases at J, with 7 bases in the middle. At least ten counts were recorded for this clone. With the read ending 3 residues before the CDR3 end, the germline J gene is used to fill in that end.

The receptor was isolated from a person between 18 and 75 years old in good health. Sequences were obtained from peripheral blood mononuclear cells. The rearrangement links TRBV30 to TRBJ1-3; D gene ambiguous. CDR3 region: CAWNHGSGNTIYF. The sequenced part of the CDR3 DNA is TGTGCCTGGAACCACGGCTCTGGAAACACC. Full variable domain (rest looked up from reference TRBV30 and TRBJ1-3): SQTIHQWPATLVQPVGSPLSLECTVEGTSNPNLYWYRQAAGRGLQLLFYSVGIGQISSEVPQNLSASRPQDRQFILSSKKLLLSDSGFYLCAWNHGSGNTIYFGEGSWLTVV.